This T cell receptor (beta chain) stems from a study of identical twins. Findings and limits, study-wide: Out-of-frame alpha sequences shared by twins showed excess low generation probability.

The CDR3 consists of 14 residues. Germline loops: CDR1 ENHRY, CDR2 SYGVKD. The ends were cut back, 10 bases at V and 8 bases at J, with 20 bases in the middle. One entry per CDR3 protein results from TCRdb running MiXCR on the 5' RACE reads. Of 350,000 to 600,000 distinct CDR3 sequences listed, approximately 15% were seen once; the top ten hold over 0.5%. The donor group consisted entirely of healthy Caucasians. A note on this clonotype: Its antigen is as yet unknown.

In addition, the sample was reused for a study of yellow fever vaccine responses in identical twins.

Sequencing was carried out using CD4+ T cells sorted from blood. The chain carries TRBV10-3 and TRBJ1-4; D possibly corresponds to TRBD1 (6 bases). The sequence derives from a woman younger than 30 in good health. CDR3 sequence: CATREQGLSEKLFF. CDR3 sequence (DNA): TGTGCCACCAGAGAACAGGGTCTTTCCGAAAAACTGTTTTTT.